The source of this T cell receptor beta chain is a study of CD4+ T cells in melanoma. The assay was immunoSEQ multiplex PCR, and TCRdb's table has in-frame clones only and misses some. The sample consists of 15,000 to 20,000 clones, approximately 83% of them appearing once. The CDR3 covers 14 residues. CDR1 is SNHLY and CDR2 is FYNNEI in the germline V gene. V shed 6 bases, J shed 8 bases, and the junction held 9 bases outside the gene matches. Study-level findings and limits: Diverse differentiation states were reported for melanoma neoantigen-specific CD4+ T cells. CD8+ T cell, macrophage and B cell function reportedly correlated with neoantigen-specific CD4+ T cells.

With respect to this clone: Its specificity is unknown.

The chain links TRBV2 to TRBJ1-4; 7 bases match TRBD1. Material for sequencing was cells from a culture (not recorded whether cultured in vitro). This TCR was sampled from a human donor with melanoma. CDR3 DNA: TGTGCCAGCAGGCCACAGGGGTGGCTAGAAAAACTGTTTTTT. It codes for CASRPQGWLEKLFF.